This TCR beta chain appears in the sequencing data of a study of T cells after yellow fever vaccination. Across the whole study: Preparing low-cell-number fractions relied on SMART-Seq v4 Ultra Low Input.

The germline gives CDR1 MNHNY, CDR2 SVGAGI (reference sequence). The CDR3 extends over 12 amino acids. Trimming stripped 7 bases from V and 0 bases from J, with 6 bases between. Study results and caveats: In post-booster samples, most primary-vaccination clones reappeared (just under 97% CD4, 70% to 90% CD8).

Concerning this clonotype: No antigen is known for it.

TCRdb reprocessed the 5' RACE reads via MiXCR and lists one record per CDR3 protein. Seen here are 250,000 to 350,000 distinct CDR3 sequences, around 6.8% observed once, and the top ten hold roughly a sixth. This chain connects TRBV6-6 to TRBJ1-2, with unresolved D. This receptor was taken from a man aged 18 to 30 who received the YFV17D yellow fever vaccine. Sequences were derived from PBMCs, sampled more than 40 days after the first yellow fever vaccination. The CDR3 nucleotides are TGTGCCAGCACCACAACTAACTATGGCTACACCTTC. This gives the protein CASTTTNYGYTF.